Listed below are T cell receptor beta chains from one sample, sequenced in a study of blood T cell repertoires in COVID-19. Method: immunoSEQ multiplex PCR; TCRdb's copy keeps in-frame clones and lacks some. This sample yields roughly 130,000 clones, of which 70% to 90% are seen a single time; 3% to 4.5% belongs to the top ten. Sequenced material: peripheral blood. Source of these receptors: an older woman with acute or convalescent COVID-19. The CDR3 runs from the conserved cysteine through the conserved F or W. D genes are given only for firm matches. Only part of the rows carry a size: once, few, many, or a class if the clone is expanded.

TRBV19	TRBJ1-1	.	.	CASSNRAGAFEAFF	TGTGCCAGTAGTAACCGGGCTGGGGCTTTTGAAGCTTTCTTT
TRBV7-2	TRBJ1-3	.	.	CASSSSGGVSGNTIYF	TGTGCCAGCAGCTCCTCGGGAGGTGTTTCTGGAAACACCATATATTTT
TRBV5-1	TRBJ2-7	.	TRBD1	CASSLASGTGNYEQYF	TGCGCCAGCAGCTTGGCCTCAGGGACAGGGAACTACGAGCAGTACTTC
TRBV3-1/TRBV3-2	TRBJ2-3	.	TRBD2	CASSQGGGRGSYTQYF	TGTGCCAGCAGCCAAGGGGGCGGGAGGGGCTCATATACGCAGTATTTT
TRBV28	TRBJ1-1	.	.	CASSLRTGYTEAFF	TGTGCCAGCAGTTTGCGAACAGGGTACACTGAAGCTTTCTTT
TRBV7-2	TRBJ1-2	.	TRBD1	CASSLEGHRGNGYTF	TGTGCCAGCAGCTTAGAGGGACACAGGGGAAATGGCTACACCTTC
TRBV5-4	TRBJ2-5	.	.	CASSFPRRETQYF	TGTGCCAGCAGCTTTCCCCGTCGAGAGACCCAGTACTTC
TRBV5-6	TRBJ1-2	few	.	CASSLAAGANYGYTF	TGTGCCAGCAGCTTGGCCGCAGGTGCGAACTATGGCTACACCTTC
TRBV27	TRBJ2-1	.	TRBD2	CASSLVGGPSEQFF	TGTGCCAGCAGTTTAGTGGGAGGGCCTAGTGAGCAGTTCTTC
TRBV7-9	TRBJ2-7	few	.	CASSTGTSYEQYF	TGTGCCAGCAGTACCGGGACATCTTACGAGCAGTACTTC
TRBV24-1	TRBJ2-5	.	TRBD1	CATNRGTGETQYF	TGTGCCACCAACAGGGGTACTGGGGAGACCCAGTACTTC
TRBV12-3/TRBV12-4	TRBJ1-6	.	.	CASSPAYNSPLHF	TGTGCCAGCAGTCCGGCCTATAATTCACCCCTCCACTTT
TRBV30	TRBJ2-1	.	.	CAWTRAIEQFF	TGTGCCTGGACCAGGGCTATCGAGCAGTTCTTC
TRBV7-2	TRBJ2-1	few	TRBD2	CASSPSGSLWNEQFF	TGTGCCAGCAGCCCTAGCGGGAGTCTATGGAATGAGCAGTTCTTC
TRBV2	TRBJ2-7	.	TRBD2	CASKREGLDEQYF	TGTGCCAGCAAGCGGGAGGGCCTCGACGAGCAGTACTTC
TRBV3-1/TRBV3-2	TRBJ1-6	few	.	CASSQVAEAPLHF	TGTGCCAGCAGCCAAGTGGCGGAAGCACCCCTCCACTTT
TRBV10-3	TRBJ1-6	once	TRBD1	CAISGTGDHNSPLHF	TGTGCCATCAGTGGGACAGGAGATCATAATTCACCCCTCCACTTT
TRBV5-1	TRBJ1-2	.	.	CASSLDPEWYGYTF	TGCGCCAGCAGCTTGGATCCAGAATGGTATGGCTACACCTTC
TRBV5-6	TRBJ1-1	.	TRBD1	CASRRTGGAEAFF	TGTGCCAGCAGGAGAACAGGGGGTGCAGAAGCTTTCTTT
TRBV19	TRBJ1-3	few	TRBD1	CASWDRGPVSGNTIYF	TGTGCCAGTTGGGACAGGGGCCCTGTCTCTGGAAACACCATATATTTT
TRBV14	TRBJ1-1	.	.	CASSQASNTEAFF	TGTGCCAGCAGCCAAGCATCCAACACTGAAGCTTTCTTT
TRBV6-1	TRBJ1-5	.	.	CASSETHRPPQHF	TGTGCCAGCAGTGAAACACACCGCCCGCCCCAGCATTTT
TRBV6-5	TRBJ1-6	.	TRBD1	CASRTQGADSPLHF	TGTGCCAGCAGAACTCAGGGGGCGGATTCACCCCTCCACTTT
TRBV28	TRBJ2-7	.	TRBD1	CASRSGGTAYEQYF	TGTGCCAGCAGGTCAGGGGGTACAGCCTACGAGCAGTACTTC
TRBV28	TRBJ1-3	.	.	CASSFKRQSGNTIYF	TGTGCCAGCAGTTTCAAGAGACAGTCTGGAAACACCATATATTTT
TRBV6-6	TRBJ2-7	.	TRBD2	CASSYPSGSSHEQYF	TGTGCCAGCAGTTACCCCAGCGGGAGCTCCCACGAGCAGTACTTC
TRBV4-2	TRBJ2-3	.	TRBD2	CASSDGLARDTQYF	TGTGCCAGCAGCGATGGACTAGCGAGAGATACGCAGTATTTT
TRBV3-1/TRBV3-2	TRBJ2-3	.	.	CASSQGLRDTQYF	TGTGCCAGCAGCCAAGGTCTCCGAGATACGCAGTATTTT
TRBV7-3	TRBJ1-2	once	.	CASSLGAGANYGYTF	TGTGCCAGCAGCTTAGGGGCAGGGGCTAACTATGGCTACACCTTC
TRBV11-1	TRBJ2-1	once	.	CASERGGGYNEQFF	TGTGCCAGCGAAAGGGGTGGTGGCTACAATGAGCAGTTCTTC
TRBV2	TRBJ2-7	.	TRBD1	CASSEGTGDYEQYF	TGTGCCAGCAGTGAAGGGACAGGGGACTACGAGCAGTACTTC
TRBV19	TRBJ1-1	.	.	CASIPTVMNTEAFF	TGTGCCAGTATCCCGACAGTTATGAACACTGAAGCTTTCTTT
TRBV29-1	TRBJ1-3	.	TRBD1	CSTGQGNTIYF	TGCAGCACGGGACAGGGAAACACCATATATTTT
TRBV11-3	TRBJ1-1	.	.	CASSPGTGTTEAFF	TGTGCCAGCAGCCCGGGCACAGGGACCACTGAAGCTTTCTTT
TRBV19	TRBJ2-3	once	.	CASSMAGGDTQYF	TGTGCCAGTAGTATGGCCGGGGGAGATACGCAGTATTTT
TRBV18	TRBJ1-4	few	.	CASSRESGEKLFF	TGTGCCAGCTCACGGGAGTCCGGTGAAAAACTGTTTTTT
TRBV5-4	TRBJ2-1	.	.	CASSLELAPLSYNEQFF	TGTGCCAGCAGCTTGGAGCTAGCGCCCCTCTCCTACAATGAGCAGTTCTTC
TRBV10-2	TRBJ2-5	once	TRBD2	CASSEEVLGGRATQYF	TGCGCCAGCAGTGAGGAGGTTTTGGGCGGGAGGGCCACCCAGTACTTC
TRBV28	TRBJ1-6	.	TRBD1	CASRTHLGTGPNSPLHF	TGTGCCAGCAGGACCCATTTGGGGACAGGCCCTAATTCACCCCTCCACTTT
TRBV27	TRBJ2-2	once	TRBD2	CASSPGLAGVGELFF	TGTGCCAGCAGCCCGGGACTAGCGGGAGTAGGGGAGCTGTTTTTT
TRBV5-4	TRBJ2-5	.	TRBD2	CASSPSPGAGAQETQYF	TGTGCCAGCAGCCCATCCCCCGGTGCGGGAGCGCAAGAGACCCAGTACTTC
TRBV27	TRBJ2-5	.	TRBD1	CASSFHRTGGLETQYF	TGTGCCAGCAGTTTTCACCGGACAGGGGGCCTGGAGACCCAGTACTTC
TRBV14	TRBJ1-2	once	.	CASSQAIGGNYGYTF	TGTGCCAGCAGCCAAGCGATTGGGGGGAACTATGGCTACACCTTC
TRBV10-2	TRBJ2-3	.	.	CASREGPSSADTQYF	TGCGCCAGCAGGGAGGGGCCCTCGTCCGCAGATACGCAGTATTTT
TRBV3-1/TRBV3-2	TRBJ2-5	.	.	CASSQDRQRQETQYF	TGTGCCAGCAGCCAAGACCGCCAGCGGCAAGAGACCCAGTACTTC
TRBV29-1	TRBJ2-3	.	.	CSTSGGGNTDTQYF	TGCAGCACCAGCGGTGGCGGGAACACAGATACGCAGTATTTT
TRBV2	TRBJ1-5	.	.	CASSEFGRRNQPQHF	TGTGCCAGCAGTGAATTCGGGAGACGCAATCAGCCCCAGCATTTT
TRBV5-8	TRBJ1-3	.	TRBD1	CASSSLDRGNTIYF	TGTGCCAGCAGCTCCCTGGACAGGGGAAACACCATATATTTT
TRBV7-9	TRBJ1-1	.	.	CASSFNQENTEAFF	TGTGCCAGCAGCTTTAATCAGGAGAACACTGAAGCTTTCTTT
TRBV19	TRBJ2-3	.	.	CASRRKGGTDTQYF	TGTGCCAGTAGACGAAAAGGGGGCACAGATACGCAGTATTTT
TRBV7-9	TRBJ1-5	.	.	CASSPQGVDQPQHF	TGTGCCAGCAGCCCACAGGGAGTCGATCAGCCCCAGCATTTT
TRBV6-5	TRBJ1-1	.	TRBD1	CASSLRGRGEAFF	TGTGCCAGCAGTTTAAGGGGGCGGGGTGAAGCTTTCTTT
TRBV2	TRBJ2-3	.	TRBD1	CASNKEGATDTQYF	TGTGCCAGCAATAAAGAGGGGGCGACAGATACGCAGTATTTT
TRBV7-9	TRBJ2-1	.	.	CASSLERTYNEQFF	TGTGCCAGCAGCTTAGAGCGGACCTACAATGAGCAGTTCTTC
TRBV29-1	TRBJ1-1	.	.	CSLRYGNTEAFF	TGCAGCCTCCGGTACGGGAACACTGAAGCTTTCTTT
TRBV6-5	TRBJ1-3	.	TRBD1	CASVTGDRKGNTIYF	TGTGCCAGCGTCACAGGGGACAGGAAAGGAAACACCATATATTTT
TRBV2	TRBJ2-3	.	TRBD1	CASTALGQTTDTQYF	TGTGCCAGCACCGCTCTGGGACAGACAACAGATACGCAGTATTTT
TRBV12-3/TRBV12-4	TRBJ1-5	.	.	CASSPFREQPQHF	TGTGCCAGCAGTCCCTTCCGGGAGCAGCCCCAGCATTTT